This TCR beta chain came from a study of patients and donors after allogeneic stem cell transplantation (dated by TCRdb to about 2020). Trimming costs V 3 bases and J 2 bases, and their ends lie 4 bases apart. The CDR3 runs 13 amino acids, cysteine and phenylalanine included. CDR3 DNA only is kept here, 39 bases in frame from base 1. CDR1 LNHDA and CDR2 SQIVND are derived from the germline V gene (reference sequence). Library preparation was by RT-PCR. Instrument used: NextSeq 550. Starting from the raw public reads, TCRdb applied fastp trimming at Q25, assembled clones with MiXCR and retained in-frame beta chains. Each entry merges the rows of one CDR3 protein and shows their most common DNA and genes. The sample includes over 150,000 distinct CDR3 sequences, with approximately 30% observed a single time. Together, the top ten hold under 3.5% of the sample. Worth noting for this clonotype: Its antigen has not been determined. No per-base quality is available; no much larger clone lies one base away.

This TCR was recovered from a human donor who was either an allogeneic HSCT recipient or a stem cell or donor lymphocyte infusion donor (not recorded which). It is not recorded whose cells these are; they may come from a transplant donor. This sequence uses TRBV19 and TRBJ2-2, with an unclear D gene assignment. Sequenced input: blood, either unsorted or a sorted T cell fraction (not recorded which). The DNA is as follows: TGTGCCAGTAGTATTTACAACACCGGGGAGCTGTTTTTT. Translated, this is CASSIYNTGELFF.